Below are 21 T cell receptor beta chains sequenced from a single sample in a study of cytomegalovirus exposure and HLA in healthy donors. The PCR contained 60 Vbeta and 13 Jbeta primers. Sequencing was performed with immunoSEQ multiplex PCR; in TCRdb, only in-frame clones are kept and a portion is missing. The sample records 75,000 to 100,000 clones, roughly 80% being singletons. Sequenced: PBMCs. These receptors were obtained from a man aged 40-55 years in good health and CMV-seronegative.

The chain joins TRBV28 to TRBJ2-7; D is possibly TRBD2 (7 bases). Germline V lookup: CDR1 MDHEN, CDR2 SYDVKM. The V gene lost 10 bases and the J gene lost 0 bases, with 16 bases spanning the gap. The CDR3 consists of 14 residues. The CDR3 loop reads CATVGGGLSYEQYF. CDR3 nucleotides: TGTGCCACCGTGGGCGGGGGCCTCTCCTACGAGCAGTACTTC.

The chain is built from TRBV6-5 and TRBJ2-7, with D possibly matching TRBD1 (6 bases). Germline CDR1 and CDR2: MNHEY and SVGAGI. Trimming took off 6 bases at V and 2 bases at J, with 17 bases between the two ends. The CDR3 sequence is 15 residues long. This CDR3 is CASSRPHRVPYEQYF. The CDR3 DNA follows: TGTGCCAGCAGCCGACCTCACAGGGTCCCCTACGAGCAGTACTTC.

This chain uses TRBV19 with TRBJ2-2; no clear D. Germline V CDR1 and CDR2: LNHDA, SQIVND (reference sequence). The CDR3 spans 13 residues. V lost 3 bases to trimming and J lost 1 base, with 3 bases between them. CDR3 residues: CASSIQNTGELFF. Written as DNA, the CDR3 is TGTGCCAGTAGTATCCAGAACACCGGGGAGCTGTTTTTT.

This chain links TRBV7-9 with TRBJ1-2, with TRBD1 as a possible D gene (6 bases). Germline-derived CDR1 and CDR2 are SEHNR and FQNEAQ (reference sequence). The germline V and J ends were trimmed by 1 base and 5 bases, with 14 bases remaining between them. This CDR3 has 15 residues. CDR3 sequence: CASSLVAGVGYGYTF. CDR3 coding DNA: TGTGCCAGCAGCTTAGTGGCAGGGGTCGGATATGGCTACACCTTC.

The chain couples TRBV5-1 to TRBJ1-3, with TRBD1 matching 7 bases. The J segment lost 4 bases and the V segment lost 0 bases, leaving 7 bases of the junction unmatched. CDR3 length equals 16 residues. From germline, CDR1 is SGHRS and CDR2 YFSETQ. The CDR3 sequence is CASSLEGAISGNTIYF. CDR3 bases: TGCGCCAGCAGCTTGGAGGGGGCTATTTCCGGAAACACCATATATTTT.

The J gene is TRBJ1-2, the V gene TRBV15, with D hard to call. Germline assignment: CDR1 LNHNV and CDR2 YYDKDF (reference sequence). This CDR3 comprises 14 residues. V shed 0 bases and J shed 4 bases, with 9 bases lying between them. This chain's CDR3 is CATSRDERAYGYTF. CDR3 nucleotide sequence: TGTGCCACCAGCAGAGATGAAAGAGCCTATGGCTACACCTTC. Full variable domain (remainder filled in from reference TRBV15 and TRBJ1-2): DAMVIQNPRYQVTQFGKPVTLSCSQTLNHNVMYWYQQKSSQAPKLLFHYYDKDFNNEADTPDNFQSRRPNTSFCFLDIRSPGLGDTAMYLCATSRDERAYGYTFGSGTRLTVV.

The V and J genes are TRBV6-6 and TRBJ2-7, with D tentatively TRBD1 (6 bases). The germline V gene encodes CDR1 MNHNY and CDR2 SVGAGI (reference sequence). The CDR3 is 12 amino acids. V was trimmed by 6 bases and J by 3 bases, leaving 9 bases between them. For the CDR3, the DNA is TGTGCCAGCAGGGGCAGGGGCTACGAGCAGTACTTC. The encoded protein is CASRGRGYEQYF.

This chain joins TRBV28 and TRBJ2-7; weak D call: TRBD1 (6 bases). The ends were cut back, 7 bases at V and 0 bases at J, with 22 bases in the middle. The CDR3 loop spans 17 amino acids. Germline V gene data show CDR1 as MDHEN and CDR2 as SYDVKM. The chain's CDR3 is CASISTTGHTSSYEQYF. In nucleotides, the CDR3 is TGTGCCAGCATTTCTACGACAGGTCACACAAGCTCCTACGAGCAGTACTTC.

The rearrangement uses TRBV5-6 and TRBJ2-1, with 14 bases that match TRBD2. After removal of 5 bases from V and 8 bases from J, the junction contained 15 bases not matched to a gene. This CDR3 spans 18 amino acids. Looked up from germline, CDR1 is SGHDT and CDR2 is YYEEEE. The CDR3 reads CASRLTSGGANSVHEQFF. In DNA form, the CDR3 reads TGTGCCAGCAGATTGACTAGCGGGGGGGCCAATTCGGTTCATGAGCAGTTCTTC.

The chain joins TRBV28 to TRBJ2-3; 8 nucleotides match TRBD2. Germline CDR1 MDHEN, CDR2 SYDVKM. The CDR3 contains 14 residues. V lost 5 bases and J lost 3; bases outside the gene matches: 4. CDR3 region: CASSPPGGTDTQYF. The CDR3 DNA is TGTGCCAGCAGTCCCCCGGGAGGGACAGATACGCAGTATTTT.

The chain uses TRBV18 and TRBJ1-1; D uncertain. Germline V lookup: CDR1 KGHSH, CDR2 LQKENI. The V end lost 3 bases, the J end lost 4 bases, and 12 bases lay between the germline ends. The CDR3 is made up of 14 amino acids. The CDR3 nucleotides read TGTGCCAGCTCACCGGGCGGGCCGGGCACTGAAGCTTTCTTT. Amino acids: CASSPGGPGTEAFF.

The chain carries TRBV6-5 and TRBJ2-1, with D perhaps TRBD2 (5 bases). Germline V gene data show CDR1 as MNHEY and CDR2 as SVGAGI. CDR3 length: 13 amino acids. The CDR3 reads CAAKGLGLNEQFF. The DNA for the CDR3 is TGTGCAGCTAAAGGACTTGGCTTAAATGAGCAGTTCTTC.

This CDR3 reads CASSLGTGGYEQYF. CDR3 nucleotides: TGTGCCAGCAGCTTAGGAACAGGGGGTTACGAGCAGTACTTC. The V and J genes are TRBV11-2 and TRBJ2-7; 8 bases align to TRBD1. Germline V gene data show CDR1 as SGHAT and CDR2 as FQNNGV. J gave up 4 bases and V 1 base, and 3 bases lay outside the gene matches. This CDR3 has 14 residues.

This chain connects TRBV30 to TRBJ1-5; TRBD1 matches at 7 bases. V shed 4 bases and J 3 bases; nucleotides not matched to a gene: 6. The CDR3 has 14 amino acids. The germline gives CDR1 GTSNPN, CDR2 SVGIG (reference sequence). The CDR3 protein is CAWKAGTDNQPQHF. CDR3 coding DNA: TGTGCCTGGAAAGCCGGGACAGACAATCAGCCCCAGCATTTT.

The CDR3 protein is CASSPAGGSGQNYGYTF. The CDR3 DNA sequence: TGTGCCAGCAGCCCAGCGGGGGGAAGCGGACAAAACTATGGCTACACCTTC. This rearrangement joins TRBV7-2 to TRBJ1-2; maybe TRBD1 (5 bases). CDR1 is SGHTA, CDR2 FQGNSA, per germline. There are 17 residues in the CDR3. Trimming left V 5 bases short and J 2 bases short, with 21 bases between.

V usage is TRBV30 and J usage is TRBJ1-4, with D unresolved. In germline, CDR1 is GTSNPN, CDR2 SVGIG (reference sequence). Trimming removed 8 bases at V and 8 bases at J, with 18 bases between. The CDR3 loop spans 13 amino acids. CDR3: CAHLGGGGEKLFF. CDR3 DNA: TGTGCCCATCTGGGCGGAGGAGGCGAAAAACTGTTTTTT.

V gene TRBV9 combines with J gene TRBJ2-1; D remains unclear. V lost 2 bases to trimming and J lost 3 bases, with 6 bases between them. Germline V gene sequence: CDR1 SGDLS, CDR2 YYNGEE. The CDR3 length is 13 residues. The CDR3 DNA reads TGTGCCAGCAGCGTTGGCAGCTACAATGAGCAGTTCTTC. It specifies CASSVGSYNEQFF.

This clone has a handful of counts. This chain connects TRBV6-1 to TRBJ2-7; D is undetermined. Germline loops: CDR1 MNHNS, CDR2 SASEGT. The CDR3 is 14 residues long. The V gene lost 1 base and the J gene lost 2 bases, with 9 bases spanning the gap. The CDR3 DNA is TGTGCCAGCAGTGAAGAAGCAGGCCCCTACGAGCAGTACTTC. Amino acid sequence: CASSEEAGPYEQYF.

CDR3 DNA: TGCGCCAGCGGGGCAGGGGACGGTGGCTACACCTTC. Encoded protein: CASGAGDGGYTF. This sequence joins TRBV5-1 and TRBJ1-2; possible D gene TRBD1, 6 bases. Germline-derived CDR1 and CDR2 are SGHRS and YFSETQ. CDR3 length equals 12 residues. Trimming took 7 bases from V and 7 from J, leaving 14 bases between them.

The chain uses TRBV29-1 and TRBJ2-3; a weak D match, TRBD1 (5 bases). The CDR3 extends over 14 amino acids. Trimming took 7 bases from V and 0 from J, leaving 14 bases between them. Per germline, CDR1 SQVTM and CDR2 ANQGSEA. The CDR3: CSGAAGRSTDTQYF. CDR3 bases: TGCAGCGGCGCAGCAGGGCGAAGCACAGATACGCAGTATTTT.

V gene TRBV11-3 combines with J gene TRBJ2-2, with 7 positions matching TRBD1. The J segment lost 6 bases and the V segment lost 6 bases, leaving 7 bases of the junction unmatched. Per the germline V gene, CDR1 is SGHNT and CDR2 is YENEEA. The CDR3 loop spans 14 amino acids. CDR3 nucleotide sequence: TGTGCCAGCAGTTCCGGACAGGTTCCCGGGGAGCTGTTTTTT. This codes for CASSSGQVPGELFF.